This T cell receptor (beta chain) was obtained from a study of T-cell memory formation after mild COVID-19. The TCR alpha and TCR beta cDNA libraries, bearing sample barcodes and UMIs, were generated by 5'RACE using constant-segment primers. MiXCR, run by TCRdb on the 5' RACE reads, gives a single entry per CDR3 protein. The data contain 35,000 to 45,000 distinct CDR3 sequences, 5.5% to 8.5% of them singletons. The study, taken as a whole, reports: That cross-reactive memory joined was suggested by some responding clones appearing in pre-infection memory. From day 15 to 85, contracting clones were balanced between CD4 and CD8, whereas later expanders leaned toward CD4+. Shrinking CD4+ clones were chiefly CM and EM; CD8+ ones were chiefly EMRA.

As concerns this clonotype: Its target is not known.

This receptor was obtained from an adult who had mild COVID-19 (a few samples of this study predate the infection). Cell type and time point are not known. Material: PBMCs or a T cell subset sorted from them (not recorded which).

Here the CDR3 reads CSASGTSSGGLAYEQYF. CDR3 DNA: TGCAGTGCTTCCGGGACTAGCTCGGGAGGGCTCGCGTACGAGCAGTACTTC. This chain joins TRBV20-1 and TRBJ2-7; 9 bases map to TRBD2. The CDR3 covers 17 residues. With V trimmed by 5 bases and J by 4 bases, 18 bases remained unmatched. The germline CDR1 and CDR2 sequences are DFQATT and SNEGSKA (reference sequence).